The subject of this entry is one T cell receptor beta chain. This sample is part of a study of blood T cell repertoires in COVID-19. Study-wide context: The study drew acute and convalescent COVID-19 samples from the United States, Italy and Spain.

The CDR3 covers 15 residues. Trimming cost V 1 base and J 3 bases; bases outside gene matches: 5. Germline V gene lookup returns CDR1 SEHNR and CDR2 FQNEAQ (reference sequence). Profiling relied on immunoSEQ multiplex PCR, and the TCRdb table lists in-frame clones only, not all of them. The table shows fewer than 200,000 clones, with around nine tenths occurring only once. The V and J genes are TRBV7-9 and TRBJ2-7, with 8 bases identical to TRBD1. This TCR derives from a woman under 30 who had recovered from COVID-19. The sample taken for sequencing was peripheral blood. CDR3 bases: TGTGCCAGCAGCTTAGGGACAGGGTTGGTCTACGAGCAGTACTTC. Translated: CASSLGTGLVYEQYF.